The present entry profiles one T cell receptor beta chain with its context. This clonotype was observed a few times. Its antigen remains undetermined. No much larger clone is present one base from it, and per-base qualities are unavailable. This entry comes from a study of T-cell memory formation after mild COVID-19 (dated by TCRdb to 2020 to 2023). Regarding the research as a whole: TCR sequence clusters from the two donors were largely donor specific. In two donors, T-cell clones that expanded and contracted after mild COVID-19 were tracked by sequencing TCRalpha and TCRbeta repertoires over time. Two young, previously healthy adult volunteers made up the cohort, one male and one female. Study-wide conclusions, independent of this receptor: SARS-CoV-2 specificity of the second-wave clones peaking on day 37 was not confirmed. The detection of some responding clones in pre-infection memory suggests that pre-existing cross-reactive memory T cells joined the SARS-CoV-2 response. Only a couple of mild cases were covered by the study, and larger cohorts that include severe cases with pre-infection samples were considered necessary. Clones that contracted from day 15 to 85 showed balanced CD4/CD8 phenotypes, whereas a second wave of clones that expanded from day 15 to 37 leaned towards CD4+. Contracting CD4+ clones were found mainly in CM and EM memory subsets, while CD8+ clones were enriched in EMRA.

CDR3 length: 13 amino acids, cysteine to phenylalanine. Only CDR3 DNA remains: 39 bases, in frame from the first base. From a lookup of the germline V gene, CDR1 and CDR2 are MNHEY and SVGEGT. V is reduced by 2 bases and J by 4 bases, leaving a spacing of 9 bases between them. Ficoll-Paque density gradient centrifugation was the method used to isolate PBMCs. This sample was sequenced with an Illumina NovaSeq 6000. TCRalpha and TCRbeta cDNA libraries were built by 5'RACE with constant-segment primers, adding sample barcodes and unique molecular identifiers. Trizol reagent was used to extract RNA from every sample. Amplification of the libraries took two PCR steps, and the second step added a second sample barcode plus Illumina TruSeq adapters. Libraries were sequenced on an Illumina NovaSeq with 2 x 150 bp paired-end reads. As for how the authors treated the data: Demultiplexing of reads and collapsing into UMI-guided consensus sequences were performed with migec v1.2.7. Using mixcr v2.1.11, UMI consensuses were aligned to TRA and TRB V and J templates and then assembled into clonotypes. Clonotypes were classified as expanded or contracted when called significant by both edgeR and NoisET, with noise models trained on biological replicates. edgeR calls used a false discovery rate-adjusted p below 0.01 and a log2 fold-change threshold of 1. As an exploratory analysis of dynamics, max-normalized trajectories of the 1000 most abundant clonotypes were examined with PCA combined with hierarchical clustering. Each responding clone was given a CD4 or CD8 phenotype based on the CD4+ and CD8+ repertoires, which had been sequenced separately. TCRdb passed the public sequencing reads through fastp at Q25 and MiXCR, retaining productive beta sequences. Every entry covers one CDR3 protein and lists the most common genes and DNA from its rows. What appears here as the V and J calls and clone size reflects TCRdb's work, not the paper's. The sample table shows roughly 310,000 distinct CDR3 sequences, and roughly 15% are seen once. The top ten hold about a fifth of the sample.

The TCR comes from a man aged 18 to 30 who had mild COVID-19 (a few samples of this study predate the infection). The sample titles of this study are shuffled in the database, so cell type and time point are left out; the donor was told from shared clones. In this chain, TRBV6-2 or TRBV6-3 is recombined with TRBJ2-7; no D gene call is confident. The sequencing sample was made of PBMCs or a T cell subset sorted from them (not recorded which). The CDR3 here reads CASSYRQMYEQYF. The sequenced DNA is TGTGCCAGCAGTTACCGTCAGATGTACGAGCAGTACTTC.